The clone carrying this TCR beta chain was seen at least ten times. Antigen unknown. This entry is derived from a study of CD8 T cells in ankylosing spondylitis. Overall study results and limits: Ankylosing spondylitis blood appeared to carry a characteristic TCR beta motif of under ten highly homologous variants. Reportedly, matched ankylosing spondylitis synovial fluid was significantly enriched for disease-linked clones.

A single record per CDR3 protein comes from TCRdb applying MiXCR to the 5' RACE reads. The sample includes over 700,000 distinct CDR3 sequences, around 19% of them seen just once. Deletions cut 2 bases from V and 7 bases from J, with 8 bases between. The CDR3 is 13 amino acids. CDR1 LGHDT and CDR2 YNNKEL come from the germline V gene (reference sequence). The sequence derives from a male donor with ankylosing spondylitis. The source material was blood, either unsorted or a sorted T cell fraction (not recorded which). V is TRBV3-1 and J is TRBJ2-2; D gene unclear. Here the CDR3 DNA reads TGTGCCAGCAGCCAAACCAAGGTCGGGGAGCTGTTTTTT. This translates into CASSQTKVGELFF. Full variable domain (rest looked up from reference TRBV3-1 and TRBJ2-2): DTAVSQTPKYLVTQMGNDKSIKCEQNLGHDTMYWYKQDSKKFLKIMFSYNNKELIINETVPNRFSPKSPDKAHLNLHINSLELGDSAVYFCASSQTKVGELFFGEGSRLTVL.